The 4 T cell receptor beta chains below come from one sample, sequenced in a study of T-cell reconstitution after alpha-beta-depleted transplantation in children. Unique molecular identifiers tagged the TCRbeta library. TCRdb re-derived calls from the PCR reads in MiXCR, one entry per CDR3 protein. This sample carries 700,000 to 950,000 distinct CDR3 sequences, roughly 16% of them seen once, and the ten largest clones take 5%. The input for sequencing was PBMCs, mostly from graft donor cells, taken 360 days after TCRalphabeta/CD19-depleted stem cell transplant. These receptors were collected from a male patient aged 10 to 17 who had a stem cell transplant for acute lymphoblastic leukemia, so the T cells may come from the graft donor.

This clonotype was detected only a few times. The chain uses TRBV20-1 and TRBJ2-7, with 8 positions matching TRBD2. The V segment lost 0 bases and the J segment 6 bases; nucleotides outside the gene matches: 7. The CDR3 runs to 14 residues. Germline values: CDR1 DFQATT, CDR2 SNEGSKA (reference sequence). CDR3 residues: CSARDVGRAPEQYF. DNA of the CDR3: TGCAGTGCTAGAGATGTCGGGAGGGCCCCCGAGCAGTACTTC.

A few counts support this clonotype. V is TRBV5-1 and J is TRBJ2-7; the D gene could be TRBD1 or TRBD2 (5 bases each). The CDR3 is 13 residues long. V dropped 5 bases and J dropped 2 bases, with 11 bases sitting between them. Germline V gene lookup returns CDR1 SGHRS and CDR2 YFSETQ. CDR3 region: CASRGDATYEQYF. CDR3 coding DNA: TGCGCCAGCAGAGGGGACGCCACCTACGAGCAGTACTTC.

CDR3 in DNA: TGTGCCAGCAGCTTAGCCACTAGGGGAGAGACCCAGTACTTC. Residues: CASSLATRGETQYF. This chain joins TRBV7-6 and TRBJ2-5; D assignment may be TRBD1 or TRBD2 (5 bases each). This CDR3 has 14 amino acids. Germline-derived CDR1 and CDR2 are SGHVS and FNYEAQ. The V and J ends lost 0 bases and 4 bases respectively, with 9 bases between them.

The chain has TRBV6-1 and TRBJ1-1; 7 bases align to TRBD1. This CDR3 has 15 residues. The J segment lost 4 bases and the V segment lost 4 bases, leaving 9 bases of the junction unmatched. CDR1 and CDR2 (germline): MNHNS, SASEGT. This CDR3 is CASSGALYRGTEAFF. Here the CDR3 DNA reads TGTGCCAGCAGTGGGGCGCTCTACAGGGGCACTGAAGCTTTCTTT.